This T cell receptor (beta chain) was captured by sequencing in a study of cytomegalovirus exposure and HLA in healthy donors. 60 Vbeta and 13 Jbeta primers were used in PCR. The data were produced by immunoSEQ multiplex PCR, yet TCRdb's version contains in-frame clones alone and is incomplete. The table has approximately 160,000 clones, around 70% seen once. Overall study results and limits: In a later analysis, common viral pathogens appeared linked to several of the most significant clusters. When presence/absence was analysed, sequencing depth was taken to be roughly uniform across donors.

J gave up 1 base and V 5 bases, and 3 bases lay outside the gene matches. CDR3 size: 15 residues. In germline, CDR1 is SGHAT, CDR2 FQNNGV. Though probably carrying unrecorded immune exposures, donors were nominally healthy at sampling. Concerning this clone: Its matching antigen is unknown.

V gene TRBV11-2 combines with J gene TRBJ2-2; TRBD1 matches at 8 bases. The specimen was PBMCs. The TCR originated in a man between 18 and 29 years old in good health and CMV-seropositive. CDR3 amino acids: CASSPGTGNTGELFF. The CDR3, as DNA: TGTGCCAGCAGCCCAGGGACAGGGAACACCGGGGAGCTGTTTTTT. The full variable domain, in which reference TRBV11-2 and TRBJ2-2 provide the parts outside the CDR3, is EAGVAQSPRYKIIEKRQSVAFWCNPISGHATLYWYQQILGQGPKLLIQFQNNGVVDDSQLPKDRFSAERLKGVDSTLKIQPAKLEDSAVYLCASSPGTGNTGELFFGEGSRLTVL.